The clone carrying this TCR beta chain occurred many times. Its antigen remains unknown. The V gene's germline CDR1 is MNHEY and CDR2 SVGEGT. The CDR3 spans 19 residues. J lost 1 base, V lost 2 bases, and 8 bases had no gene match. Amplification yielded TCR beta CDR3 regions, with RNA transcripts as the source. A set of HTBI primers served as the primers for a first-round RT-PCR of the TCR CDR3. From the multiplex PCR reads, TCRdb called clonotypes with MiXCR, one entry per CDR3 protein. The sample includes around 600,000 distinct CDR3 sequences, less than 20% of them seen just once. These data belong to a study of T cells in Graves' hyperthyroidism and ophthalmopathy. General study results and limits: By a 13 V-J model, ophthalmopathy was set apart from stable hyperthyroidism. Most thyroid clonotypes with frequency above 0.001 were detected in blood.

This clonotype originated in a woman aged 25-40 years with Graves' hyperthyroidism. The chain links TRBV6-2 or TRBV6-3 to TRBJ2-2; 12 bases fit TRBD2. The sample comprised blood. The CDR3 spells CASSYLTPTSGRNTGELFF. The CDR3 nucleotides read TGTGCCAGCAGTTACCTAACCCCGACTAGCGGGAGGAACACCGGGGAGCTGTTTTTT.